This T cell receptor (beta chain) was observed in a study of blood T cell repertoires in COVID-19. Study-wide context: Samples taken during acute and convalescent COVID-19 were collected in the United States, Italy and Spain. T cells, B-cell-depleted T cells, or PBMCs provided the cDNA or gDNA that served as material.

Original handling: Reference gene primer amplification gave nucleated cell count estimates. Repertoires were generated with immunoSEQ multiplex PCR, while TCRdb's copy carries only in-frame clones and drops some. That table is the source of V, J and clone size, and D and trimming were worked out from the DNA. Altogether about 150,000 clones are present, about 80% being singletons, with the ten largest covering over 25%. Germline V gene sequence: CDR1 SQVTM, CDR2 ANQGSEA. This CDR3 is 14 amino acids long. Trimming cost V 3 bases and J 8 bases, with 19 bases left between them. The sequence was collected from a woman between 55 and 75 years old with acute or convalescent COVID-19. The V gene is TRBV29-1, the J gene TRBJ1-2, with D possibly TRBD1 on 6 matching bases. Sequenced sample: peripheral blood. CDR3 in DNA: TGCAGCGTTGATTTGCAGGGGTCCGCCGTCGGCTACACCTTC. It encodes CSVDLQGSAVGYTF.